This T cell receptor beta chain was observed in a study of CD8 T cells in Susac syndrome. CD8+ and CD4+ T cells were negatively isolated; TEMRA cells were FACS-enriched. A quantity of roughly 0.5 to 1 ug RNA underwent reverse transcription using random hexamers. TCRdb ran MiXCR on the immunoSEQ multiplex PCR reads and lists one entry per CDR3 protein. The table has 160,000 or so distinct CDR3 sequences, approximately 94% seen once. CDR1 is KGHSH, CDR2 LQKENI, per germline. Between the trimmed V and J ends, which lost 0 bases and 7 bases, there was a span of 9 bases. The CDR3 totals 14 residues. Sequenced: CD4+ T cells from PBMCs. V is TRBV18 and J is TRBJ2-2; the D is unclear. The sequence came from a human donor with Susac syndrome. CDR3 in amino acids: CASSPPSPDGELFF. The CDR3 nucleotides are TGTGCCAGCTCACCACCGTCCCCGGACGGGGAGCTGTTTTTT.